Listed below are T cell receptor beta chains from one sample, sequenced in a study of T cell responses to AZD1222 COVID-19 vaccine. The data were produced by immunoSEQ multiplex PCR, yet TCRdb's version contains in-frame clones alone and is incomplete. This sample has about 120,000 clones; around nine tenths occur once, and the top ten carry about 3.5%. Specimen: peripheral blood, collected on day 0 of AZD1222 vaccination. These receptor sequences come from an adult in good health. Each CDR3 is given with its conserved first and last residue. The D gene is left open where the match is weak. Size values are once, few and many counts, or a class for expanded clones, and some rows have none.

>TRBJ1-2|TRBV5-6|NA|NA
CASSLGGSSYTF
TGTGCCAGCAGCTTGGGGGGGTCTAGCTACACCTTC
>TRBJ1-5|TRBV2|NA|NA
CASRGDSGSRNQPQHF
TGTGCCAGCAGGGGGGACTCCGGGAGTAGGAATCAGCCCCAGCATTTT
>TRBJ2-6|TRBV19|TRBD1|NA
CASSTSGTGGSGANVLTF
TGTGCCAGTAGTACCTCCGGGACAGGGGGCTCTGGGGCCAACGTCCTGACTTTC
>TRBJ2-5|TRBV18|TRBD2|NA
CASSPPAGENQETQYF
TGTGCCAGCTCCCCTCCGGCGGGAGAAAACCAAGAGACCCAGTACTTC
>TRBJ1-2|TRBV6-1|NA|once
CASSDTNYGYTF
TGTGCCAGCAGTGACACTAACTATGGCTACACCTTC
>TRBJ1-1|TRBV5-6|TRBD1|NA
CASSTSTGVVTEAFF
TGTGCCAGCAGCACCTCGACAGGGGTCGTCACTGAAGCTTTCTTT
>TRBJ1-1|TRBV6-5|TRBD1|NA
CASSRQGTEAFF
TGTGCCAGCAGCCGACAGGGAACTGAAGCTTTCTTT
>TRBJ1-2|TRBV19|TRBD1|NA
CASRWTGNAIYGYTF
TGTGCCAGTAGGTGGACAGGGAATGCGATCTATGGCTACACCTTC
>TRBJ2-1|TRBV3-1/TRBV3-2|NA|NA
CASSQVNSPYNEQFF
TGTGCCAGCAGCCAAGTGAATAGCCCCTACAATGAGCAGTTCTTC
>TRBJ1-2|TRBV6-6|NA|NA
CASSKQVNYGYTF
TGTGCCAGCAGCAAACAGGTTAACTATGGCTACACCTTC
>TRBJ2-1|TRBV27|TRBD1|NA
CASSFRTGGANEQFF
TGTGCCAGCAGTTTTCGGACAGGGGGCGCAAATGAGCAGTTCTTC
>TRBJ1-5|TRBV7-2|NA|NA
CASSPALAGNQPQHF
TGTGCCAGCAGCCCCGCTCTCGCGGGCAATCAGCCCCAGCATTTT
>TRBJ1-5|TRBV2|NA|once
CASRRTVLQPQHF
TGTGCCAGCAGGAGGACAGTTCTTCAGCCCCAGCATTTT
>TRBJ1-1|TRBV5-1|NA|NA
CASSLAVGVGTEAFF
TGCGCCAGCAGCTTGGCGGTAGGGGTTGGCACTGAAGCTTTCTTT
>TRBJ1-5|TRBV6-1|NA|NA
CASSEGDSNQPQHF
TGTGCCAGCAGTGAAGGGGATAGCAATCAGCCCCAGCATTTT
>TRBJ1-2|TRBV11-2|NA|NA
CASSPHLGGGPNYGYTF
TGTGCCAGCAGCCCACACCTAGGAGGGGGACCTAACTATGGCTACACCTTC
>TRBJ1-5|TRBV6-1|NA|NA
CASSEGDIQPQHF
TGTGCCAGCAGTGAAGGGGACATACAGCCCCAGCATTTT
>TRBJ1-2|TRBV6-5|NA|NA
CASRADYTNYGYTF
TGTGCCAGCAGGGCGGACTATACTAACTATGGCTACACCTTC
>TRBJ1-4|TRBV18|NA|NA
CASSLDDKKLFF
TGTGCCAGCTCACTGGACGACAAAAAACTGTTTTTT
>TRBJ1-5|TRBV18|NA|NA
CASSPLGMGQGNQPQHF
TGTGCCAGCTCACCACTGGGGATGGGTCAGGGCAATCAGCCCCAGCATTTT
>TRBJ2-6|TRBV5-4|NA|NA
CASRDPSGANVLTF
TGTGCCAGCAGGGACCCCTCTGGGGCCAACGTCCTGACTTTC
>TRBJ1-1|TRBV7-8|TRBD1|NA
CASSVAGTGILNTEAFF
TGTGCCAGCAGCGTTGCCGGGACAGGAATACTGAACACTGAAGCTTTCTTT
>TRBJ1-5|TRBV9|TRBD1|NA
CASSVARGPQPQHF
TGTGCCAGCAGCGTAGCTAGGGGGCCTCAGCCCCAGCATTTT
>TRBJ2-1|TRBV12-3/TRBV12-4|TRBD2|NA
CASNWGGNEQFF
TGTGCCAGCAACTGGGGGGGGAATGAGCAGTTCTTC
>TRBJ1-3|TRBV7-9|NA|NA
CASSLRGSGNTIYF
TGTGCCAGCAGCTTAAGGGGCTCTGGAAACACCATATATTTT
>TRBJ2-7|TRBV13|NA|NA
CASSLITEVNEQYF
TGTGCCAGCAGCTTAATCACGGAAGTAAACGAGCAGTACTTC